The rows below give T cell receptor beta chains drawn from one sample of a study of response to subunit inactivated influenza vaccine. TCRdb analysed the RT-PCR reads with MiXCR anew, one entry per CDR3 protein. Altogether under 950,000 distinct CDR3 sequences are present, around 20% being singletons, with the ten largest covering around 9.6%. The source was PBMCs from blood, collected about 5 days after vaccination. Source of these receptors: a man over 45 who received an inactivated influenza vaccine. Both conserved end residues are part of each CDR3. A D gene is named only where the DNA matches it firmly. Expanded clones get a size class; other rows say once, few or many, or leave the size out.

TRBJ2-5 many - TRBV6-5 CASSRTAETQYF TGTGCCAGCAGTAGGACCGCAGAGACCCAGTACTTC
TRBJ1-6 - TRBD1 TRBV12-3/TRBV12-4 CASRRDRGGSPLHF TGTGCCAGCAGACGGGACAGGGGAGGTTCACCCCTCCACTTT
TRBJ2-2 few - TRBV11-2 CASSSIPKAGGGTGELFF TGTGCCAGCAGCTCGATCCCCAAGGCCGGGGGCGGCACCGGGGAGCTGTTTTTT
TRBJ1-5 - - TRBV12-3/TRBV12-4 CASSLAYGDTLRQPQHF TGTGCCAGCAGTTTAGCGTACGGGGACACCCTCCGGCAGCCCCAGCATTTT
TRBJ2-1 few TRBD2 TRBV6-2/TRBV6-3 CASSRTSGTYNEQFF TGTGCCAGCAGCCGGACTAGCGGGACCTACAATGAGCAGTTCTTC
TRBJ2-3 - TRBD2 TRBV9 CASSSRGLAGVGSTDTQYF TGTGCCAGCAGCAGCCGGGGACTAGCGGGAGTGGGGAGCACAGATACGCAGTATTTT
TRBJ1-6 few - TRBV7-2 CASSASLSSYNSPLHF TGTGCCAGCAGCGCAAGCTTGAGCTCCTATAATTCACCCCTCCACTTT
TRBJ2-1 many - TRBV10-3 CAISERDEQFF TGTGCCATCAGTGAGAGGGATGAGCAGTTCTTC
TRBJ2-3 few TRBD2 TRBV7-2 CASRRGYGVADTQYF TGTGCCAGCAGGCGGGGGTATGGCGTGGCAGATACGCAGTATTTT
TRBJ2-3 - - TRBV20-1 CSAVKPQRTDTQYF TGCAGTGCAGTGAAGCCCCAACGCACAGATACGCAGTATTTT
TRBJ2-3 few TRBD2 TRBV11-2 CASSLDSGITQYF TGTGCCAGCAGCTTAGATAGCGGGATTACGCAGTATTTT
TRBJ1-4 - - TRBV12-3/TRBV12-4 CASSIERANEKLFF TGTGCCAGCAGTATAGAGCGCGCCAATGAAAAACTGTTTTTT
TRBJ2-7 - - TRBV7-2 CASSPYLGLNYEQYF TGTGCCAGCAGCCCCTACCTAGGACTAAACTACGAGCAGTACTTC
TRBJ2-2 - TRBD2 TRBV5-5 CASRPGRGNTGELFF TGTGCCAGCAGGCCTGGGAGGGGAAACACCGGGGAGCTGTTTTTT
TRBJ2-3 many - TRBV5-1 CASSPGGNTDTQYF TGCGCCAGCTCCCCGGGCGGAAACACAGATACGCAGTATTTT
TRBJ1-5 - - TRBV20-1 CSALIGIRLSNQPQHF TGCAGTGCCCTGATCGGGATCCGCTTAAGCAATCAGCCCCAGCATTTT
TRBJ2-1 - - TRBV5-1 CASSLELSMNEQFF TGCGCCAGCAGCTTGGAGCTTAGCATGAATGAGCAGTTCTTC